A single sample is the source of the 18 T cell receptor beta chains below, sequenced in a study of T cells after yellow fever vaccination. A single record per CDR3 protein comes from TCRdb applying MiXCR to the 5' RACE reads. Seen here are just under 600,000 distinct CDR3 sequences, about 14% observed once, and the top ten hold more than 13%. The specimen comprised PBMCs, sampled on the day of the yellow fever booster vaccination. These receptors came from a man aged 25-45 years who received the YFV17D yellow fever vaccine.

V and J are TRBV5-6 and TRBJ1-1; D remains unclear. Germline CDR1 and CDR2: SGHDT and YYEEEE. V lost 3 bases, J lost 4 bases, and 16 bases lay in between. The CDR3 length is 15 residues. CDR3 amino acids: CASSYLNDWSTEAFF. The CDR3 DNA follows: TGTGCCAGCAGCTATCTCAACGATTGGAGCACTGAAGCTTTCTTT. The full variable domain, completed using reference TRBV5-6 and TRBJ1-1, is DAGVTQSPTHLIKTRGQQVTLRCSPKSGHDTVSWYQQALGQGPQFIFQYYEEEERQRGNFPDRFSGHQFPNYSSELNVNALLLGDSALYLCASSYLNDWSTEAFFGQGTRLTVV.

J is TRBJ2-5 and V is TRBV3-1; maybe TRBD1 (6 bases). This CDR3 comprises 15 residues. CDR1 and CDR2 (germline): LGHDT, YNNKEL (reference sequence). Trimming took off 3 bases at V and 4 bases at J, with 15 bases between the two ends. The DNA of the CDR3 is TGTGCCAGCAGCCACTACAGGGTGGGATCAGAGACCCAGTACTTC. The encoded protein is CASSHYRVGSETQYF.

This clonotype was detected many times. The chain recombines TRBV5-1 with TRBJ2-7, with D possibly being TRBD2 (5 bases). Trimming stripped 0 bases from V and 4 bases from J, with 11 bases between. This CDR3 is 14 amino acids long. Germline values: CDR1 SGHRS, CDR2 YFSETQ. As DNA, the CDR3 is TGCGCCAGCAGCTTGGGAACTAGTGTGTACGAGCAGTACTTC. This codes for CASSLGTSVYEQYF.

The CDR3 spells CSARGTGFDTGELFF. In DNA, the CDR3 is TGCAGTGCTAGAGGTACAGGGTTTGACACCGGGGAGCTGTTTTTT. This chain joins TRBV20-1 and TRBJ2-2; D perhaps matches TRBD1 (6 bases). CDR3 length: 15 residues. Germline CDR1 is DFQATT and CDR2 is SNEGSKA (reference sequence). V lost 1 base, J lost 3 bases, and 12 bases lay in between.

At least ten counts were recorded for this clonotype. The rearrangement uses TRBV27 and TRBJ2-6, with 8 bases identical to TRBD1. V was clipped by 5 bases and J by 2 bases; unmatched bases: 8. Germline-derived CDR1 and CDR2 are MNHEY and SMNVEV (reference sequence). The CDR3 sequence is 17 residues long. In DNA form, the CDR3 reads TGTGCCAGCAGTCCGGGACAGGTGACGACTGGGGCCAACGTCCTGACTTTC. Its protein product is CASSPGQVTTGANVLTF. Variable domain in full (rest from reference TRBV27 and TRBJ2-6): EAQVTQNPRYLITVTGKKLTVTCSQNMNHEYMSWYRQDPGLGLRQIYYSMNVEVTDKGDVPEGYKVSRKEKRNFPLILESPSPNQTSLYFCASSPGQVTTGANVLTFGAGSRLTVL.

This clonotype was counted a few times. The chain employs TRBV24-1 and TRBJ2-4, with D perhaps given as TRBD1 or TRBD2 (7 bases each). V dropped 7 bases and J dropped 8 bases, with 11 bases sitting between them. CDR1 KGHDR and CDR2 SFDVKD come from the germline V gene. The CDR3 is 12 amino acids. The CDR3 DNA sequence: TGTGCCACCAGCAGGGGGGGCGACATTCAGTACTTC. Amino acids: CATSRGGDIQYF.

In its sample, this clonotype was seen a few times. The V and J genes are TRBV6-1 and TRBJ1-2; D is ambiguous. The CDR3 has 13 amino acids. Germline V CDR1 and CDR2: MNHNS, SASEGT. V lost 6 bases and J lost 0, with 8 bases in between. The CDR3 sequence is CASRSTSNYGYTF. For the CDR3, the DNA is TGTGCCAGCAGGTCGACATCTAACTATGGCTACACCTTC.

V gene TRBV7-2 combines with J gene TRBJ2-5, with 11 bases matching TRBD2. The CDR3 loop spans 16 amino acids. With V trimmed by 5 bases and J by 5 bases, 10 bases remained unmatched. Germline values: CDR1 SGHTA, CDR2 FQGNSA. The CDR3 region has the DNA TGTGCCAGCAGCATCAGACTAGCGGGATTCCGGGAGACCCAGTACTTC. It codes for CASSIRLAGFRETQYF.

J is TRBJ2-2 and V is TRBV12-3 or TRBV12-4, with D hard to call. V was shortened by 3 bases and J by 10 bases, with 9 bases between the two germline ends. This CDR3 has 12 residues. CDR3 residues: CASSFTPEELFF. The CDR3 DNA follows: TGTGCCAGCAGTTTTACTCCCGAGGAGCTGTTTTTT.

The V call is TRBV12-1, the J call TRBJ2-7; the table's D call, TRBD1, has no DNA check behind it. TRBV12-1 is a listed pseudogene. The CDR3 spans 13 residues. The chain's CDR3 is CASSPGVLCEQYF. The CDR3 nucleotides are TGTGCCAGCAGCCCCGGGGTCCTCTGCGAGCAGTACTTC.

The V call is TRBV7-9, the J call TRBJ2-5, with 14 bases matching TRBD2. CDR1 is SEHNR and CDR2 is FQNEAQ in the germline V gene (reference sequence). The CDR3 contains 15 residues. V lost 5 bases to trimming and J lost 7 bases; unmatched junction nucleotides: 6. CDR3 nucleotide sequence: TGTGCCAGCAGCCCGGGACTAGCGGGAGCCTGGACCCAGTACTTC. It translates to CASSPGLAGAWTQYF.

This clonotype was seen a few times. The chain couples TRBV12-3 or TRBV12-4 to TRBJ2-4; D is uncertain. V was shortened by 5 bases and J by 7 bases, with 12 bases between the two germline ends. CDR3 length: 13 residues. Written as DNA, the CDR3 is TGTGCCAGCAGTCGAGGCGGAGTGAACATTCAGTACTTC. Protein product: CASSRGGVNIQYF.

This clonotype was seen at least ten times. CDR3 sequence: CASSLVSSSYEQYF. CDR3 DNA: TGTGCCAGCAGCTTGGTTTCCAGCTCCTACGAGCAGTACTTC. The genes are TRBV7-9 and TRBJ2-7; D not resolved. The CDR3 spans 14 residues. V shed 3 bases and J shed 0 bases, with 9 bases lying between them. Germline assignment: CDR1 SEHNR and CDR2 FQNEAQ (reference sequence).

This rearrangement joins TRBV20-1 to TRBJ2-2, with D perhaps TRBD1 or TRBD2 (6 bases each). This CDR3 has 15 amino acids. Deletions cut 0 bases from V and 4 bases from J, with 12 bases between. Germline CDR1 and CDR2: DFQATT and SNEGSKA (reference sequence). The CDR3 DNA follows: TGCAGTGCTAGAGATCGGGGGCGTAGCACCGGGGAGCTGTTTTTT. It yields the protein CSARDRGRSTGELFF.

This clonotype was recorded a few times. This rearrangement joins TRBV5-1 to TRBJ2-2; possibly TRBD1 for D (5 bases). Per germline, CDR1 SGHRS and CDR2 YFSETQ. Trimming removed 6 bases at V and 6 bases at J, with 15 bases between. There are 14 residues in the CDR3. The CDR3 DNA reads TGCGCCAGCACCCCCCAGACAGAGGCCGGGGAGCTGTTTTTT. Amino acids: CASTPQTEAGELFF.

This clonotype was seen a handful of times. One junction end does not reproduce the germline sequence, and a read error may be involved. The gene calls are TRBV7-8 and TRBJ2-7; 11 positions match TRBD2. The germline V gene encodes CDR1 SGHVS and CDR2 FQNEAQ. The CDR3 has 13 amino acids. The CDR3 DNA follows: TGTGCCAGCAGCTTAGATCTAGCGGGAGGCTGTGACTTC. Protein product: CASSLDLAGGCDF. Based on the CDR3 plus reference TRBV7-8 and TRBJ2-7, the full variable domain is GAGVSQSPRYKVAKRGQDVALRCDPISGHVSLFWYQQALGQGPEFLTYFQNEAQLDKSGLPSDRFFAERPEGSVSTLKIQRTQQEDSAVYLCASSLDLAGGCDFGPGTRLTVT.

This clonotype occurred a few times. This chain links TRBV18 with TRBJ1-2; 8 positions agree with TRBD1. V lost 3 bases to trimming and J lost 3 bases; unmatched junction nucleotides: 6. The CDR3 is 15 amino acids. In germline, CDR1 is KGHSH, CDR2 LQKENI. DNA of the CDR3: TGTGCCAGCTCACCTGCGCCGGGACAGGACTATGGCTACACCTTC. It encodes CASSPAPGQDYGYTF.

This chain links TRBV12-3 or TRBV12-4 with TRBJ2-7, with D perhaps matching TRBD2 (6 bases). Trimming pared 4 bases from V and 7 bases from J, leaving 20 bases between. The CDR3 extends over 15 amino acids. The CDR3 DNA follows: TGTGCCAGCAGTTCCCGGGACTTGGGCCTCCGTGAGCAGTACTTC. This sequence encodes CASSSRDLGLREQYF.